One and the same sample provided the 26 T cell receptor beta chains below, sequenced in a study of response to subunit inactivated influenza vaccine. MiXCR, applied by TCRdb to the RT-PCR reads, yields one record per CDR3 protein. The data hold hundreds of thousands of distinct CDR3 sequences, with about an eighth observed a single time. This sample comprised PBMCs from blood, obtained roughly 46 days after vaccination. Source of these receptors: a man aged 50-60 years who received an inactivated influenza vaccine.

The table lists this clonotype with many counts. The V and J genes are TRBV4-2 and TRBJ1-2, with D uncertain. The CDR3 extends over 16 amino acids. Trimming removed 0 bases at V and 3 bases at J, with 14 bases between. Germline V gene sequence: CDR1 LGHNA, CDR2 YNFKEQ. The CDR3 sequence: CASSQDMAGRHYGYTF. DNA of the CDR3: TGTGCCAGCAGCCAAGATATGGCAGGAAGGCACTATGGCTACACCTTC.

In this sample, this clonotype turned up once. The V and J genes are TRBV29-1 and TRBJ1-1; 9 positions match TRBD1. Germline lookup yields CDR1 SQVTM and CDR2 ANQGSEA. The CDR3 has 12 amino acids. Germline trimming cut 4 bases from V and 3 bases from J; bases unmatched to any gene: 0. The CDR3 is CSVGQGDTEAFF. CDR3 in DNA: TGCAGCGTTGGACAGGGGGACACTGAAGCTTTCTTT.

The chain is built from TRBV7-8 and TRBJ2-3; D might be TRBD1 or TRBD2, each matching 5 bases. The CDR3 has 17 residues. The germline V and J ends were trimmed by 2 bases and 2 bases, with 17 bases remaining between them. Germline V gene data show CDR1 as SGHVS and CDR2 as FQNEAQ. CDR3 sequence (DNA): TGTGCCAGCAGCTTAAAATCTCTACGGGACCACACAGATACGCAGTATTTT. Encoded protein: CASSLKSLRDHTDTQYF. The complete variable domain, with remaining parts taken from reference TRBV7-8 and TRBJ2-3, reads GAGVSQSPRYKVAKRGQDVALRCDPISGHVSLFWYQQALGQGPEFLTYFQNEAQLDKSGLPSDRFFAERPEGSVSTLKIQRTQQEDSAVYLCASSLKSLRDHTDTQYFGPGTRLTVL.

CDR3 bases: TGCAGTGCTAGAGATGGGCTCGAGCAGTACTTC. Protein: CSARDGLEQYF. The chain has TRBV20-1 and TRBJ2-7; no clear D gene. Trimming cost V 0 bases and J 6 bases, with 6 bases left between them. Germline CDR1 reads DFQATT; CDR2 reads SNEGSKA (reference sequence). This CDR3 is 11 amino acids long.

The chain employs TRBV7-9 and TRBJ2-3; no firm D call. Trimming pared 3 bases from V and 4 bases from J, leaving 20 bases between. The CDR3 loop spans 17 amino acids. Germline lookup yields CDR1 SEHNR and CDR2 FQNEAQ (reference sequence). CDR3 sequence reads: CASSLLRHSSRPDTQYF. The CDR3 nucleotides read TGTGCCAGCAGCTTGCTACGACATTCCTCGCGGCCAGATACGCAGTATTTT.

The chain employs TRBV6-5 and TRBJ2-2; D not resolved. V was cut by 6 bases and J by 6 bases, with 8 bases left in between. Germline V gene lookup returns CDR1 MNHEY and CDR2 SVGAGI. The CDR3 has 12 residues. Here the CDR3 reads CASSIPSGELFF. Here the CDR3 DNA reads TGTGCCAGCAGCATCCCATCCGGGGAGCTGTTTTTT.

In this sample, this clonotype turned up a few times. The rearrangement links TRBV5-1 to TRBJ2-7; D gene uncertain. This CDR3 spans 13 amino acids. Deletions cut 1 base from V and 7 bases from J, with 12 bases between. Germline V CDR1 and CDR2: SGHRS, YFSETQ. The CDR3 coding sequence is TGCGCCAGCAGCTTGCCGTACGTGGGGGAGCAGTACTTC. As protein: CASSLPYVGEQYF.

This clonotype has ten or more counts. V is TRBV20-1 and J is TRBJ1-5; D unresolved. V gave up 0 bases and J gave up 0 bases, with 3 bases separating them. Germline loops: CDR1 DFQATT, CDR2 SNEGSKA (reference sequence). The length of the CDR3 is 13 residues. CDR3 in DNA: TGCAGTGCTAGAGATAGTAGCAATCAGCCCCAGCATTTT. It encodes CSARDSSNQPQHF.

This clonotype was seen more than once but under ten times. The V gene is TRBV4-3, the J gene TRBJ2-6, with D perhaps TRBD2 (5 bases). V shed 2 bases and J shed 1 base, with 9 bases lying between them. The CDR3 is 16 amino acids. CDR1 and CDR2 from the germline V gene are LGHNA and YSLEER. CDR3 DNA sequence: TGCGCCAGCAGCCAATCGACGGGGTCTGGGGCCAACGTCCTGACTTTC. Translating gives CASSQSTGSGANVLTF.

The chain combines TRBV3-1 with TRBJ1-2; maybe TRBD1 (5 bases). V was clipped by 1 base and J by 7 bases, with 13 bases between them. CDR3 length: 14 residues. The V gene's germline CDR1 is LGHDT and CDR2 YNNKEL (reference sequence). CDR3 in amino acids: CASSQATVPSGYTF. The DNA of the CDR3 is TGTGCCAGCAGCCAAGCGACAGTCCCCTCTGGCTACACCTTC.

This clonotype was observed a few times. The chain links TRBV7-6 to TRBJ2-7, with TRBD1 matching over 8 bases. The V gene's germline CDR1 is SGHVS and CDR2 FNYEAQ. The CDR3 runs to 16 residues. The trim removed 4 bases at V and 0 bases at J, leaving 8 bases unmatched. CDR3 bases: TGTGCCAGCAGCTCTCCCGCCGGGACAGGCTCCTACGAGCAGTACTTC. It specifies CASSSPAGTGSYEQYF.

This clonotype was counted between two and nine times. Here the CDR3 reads CATSGTGTNEKLFF. The CDR3 coding sequence is TGTGCCACCAGTGGGACAGGGACTAATGAAAAACTGTTTTTT. The V and J genes are TRBV24-1 and TRBJ1-4; 8 bases map to TRBD1. Germline CDR1 reads KGHDR; CDR2 reads SFDVKD. With V trimmed by 5 bases and J by 2 bases, 0 bases remained unmatched. The CDR3 sequence is 14 residues long.

J is TRBJ1-3 and V is TRBV7-9, with D possibly TRBD1 on 5 matching bases. Looked up from germline, CDR1 is SEHNR and CDR2 is FQNEAQ (reference sequence). The CDR3 covers 15 residues. Trimming took 0 bases from V and 2 from J, leaving 8 bases between them. The CDR3 loop is CASSLAPGTGNTIYF. CDR3 nucleotide sequence: TGTGCCAGCAGCTTAGCTCCAGGGACTGGAAACACCATATATTTT.

The chain couples TRBV7-2 to TRBJ2-7; 7 bases align to TRBD1. V was pared by 5 bases and J by 7 bases, with 11 bases of the junction left unmatched. The germline V gene encodes CDR1 SGHTA and CDR2 FQGNSA. CDR3 length: 14 residues. This CDR3 is CASSIGQASGEQYF. The CDR3 region has the DNA TGTGCCAGCAGCATCGGACAGGCGTCGGGGGAGCAGTACTTC.

This clonotype was counted at least ten times. CDR3 sequence (DNA): TGTGCCAGCAGTTCTCCGAGCGGGGGGGCAATCAATGAGCAGTTCTTC. Its protein product is CASSSPSGGAINEQFF. V usage is TRBV6-5 and J usage is TRBJ2-1, with 10 bases identical to TRBD2. The CDR3 extends over 16 amino acids. J gave up 6 bases and V 4 bases, and 9 bases lay outside the gene matches. Germline CDR1 reads MNHEY; CDR2 reads SVGAGI.

V and J are TRBV7-8 and TRBJ2-1, with 9 bases aligning to TRBD2. In germline, CDR1 is SGHVS, CDR2 FQNEAQ. The CDR3 is 17 residues long. Unmatched junction bases numbered 9, after V lost 1 base and J lost 5 bases. The CDR3 coding sequence is TGTGCCAGCAGCTTAGAAATAGCGGGAGCCCTGGACAATGAGCAGTTCTTC. Residues: CASSLEIAGALDNEQFF.

This clonotype occurred many times. The chain uses TRBV7-9 and TRBJ1-1; D is unclear. Per germline, CDR1 SEHNR and CDR2 FQNEAQ (reference sequence). The V end was cut by 1 base, the J end by 6 bases, with 3 bases between. This CDR3 is 11 amino acids long. The CDR3 nucleotides read TGTGCCAGCAGCTTAGATCCTGAAGCTTTCTTT. Translated, it gives CASSLDPEAFF.

This chain connects TRBV12-3 or TRBV12-4 to TRBJ2-7, with 8 bases lining up with TRBD2. The CDR3 length is 15 residues. Trimming took 6 bases from V and 3 from J; bases not matched to a gene: 10. The CDR3 sequence: CASSPQPGLGYEQYF. CDR3 in DNA: TGTGCCAGCAGCCCTCAACCGGGACTAGGCTACGAGCAGTACTTC.

Only a few counts were recorded for this clonotype. The chain carries TRBV7-2 and TRBJ1-2, with D tentatively TRBD1 (5 bases). This CDR3 spans 15 amino acids. Per germline, CDR1 SGHTA and CDR2 FQGNSA. Deletions cut 2 bases from V and 2 bases from J, with 12 bases between. CDR3 residues: CASSLQGEVNYGYTF. CDR3 nucleotide sequence: TGTGCCAGCAGCTTACAGGGTGAAGTAAACTATGGCTACACCTTC.

In its sample, this clonotype was seen a few times. The V call is TRBV5-5, the J call TRBJ2-5; 7 bases map to TRBD1. V was clipped by 6 bases and J by 5 bases; unmatched bases: 10. CDR1 and CDR2 from the germline V gene are SGHKS and YYEKEE (reference sequence). This CDR3 has 14 amino acids. The CDR3 nucleotides read TGTGCCAGCATCCTTCTTTCCAGGGGGGAGACCCAGTACTTC. Amino acids: CASILLSRGETQYF.

This clonotype was counted only a few times. V is TRBV20-1 and J is TRBJ1-2; D call uncertain. CDR1 and CDR2 (germline): DFQATT, SNEGSKA (reference sequence). The germline V and J ends were trimmed by 4 bases and 8 bases, with 11 bases remaining between them. CDR3 length: 11 amino acids. CDR3: CSATPPGGYTF. The CDR3 DNA is TGCAGTGCTACACCGCCTGGGGGCTACACCTTC.

This clonotype was counted only a few times. The chain links TRBV7-2 to TRBJ2-7; 8 bases fit TRBD2. Trimming took 1 base from V and 6 from J; bases not matched to a gene: 2. This CDR3 is 13 amino acids long. In germline, CDR1 is SGHTA, CDR2 FQGNSA. In DNA, the CDR3 is TGTGCCAGCAGCTTAGTTAGCGGGACCGAGCAGTACTTC. It specifies CASSLVSGTEQYF.

This clonotype was seen repeatedly, ten times or more. V and J are TRBV18 and TRBJ2-3; D not certain. The CDR3 covers 14 residues. The V and J ends lost 6 bases and 4 bases respectively, with 14 bases between them. Germline V gene data show CDR1 as KGHSH and CDR2 as LQKENI. The CDR3 loop reads CASSPTTSADTQYF. CDR3 coding DNA: TGTGCCAGCTCCCCTACAACATCAGCAGATACGCAGTATTTT.

This sequence joins TRBV9 and TRBJ1-6; no clear D. The CDR3 is 12 amino acids. The V end lost 1 base, the J end lost 12 bases, and 8 bases lay between the germline ends. Germline lookup yields CDR1 SGDLS and CDR2 YYNGEE. The CDR3 here is CASSVIRGPLHF. The CDR3 DNA sequence: TGTGCCAGCAGCGTAATTCGGGGACCCCTCCACTTT. The complete variable domain, with remaining parts taken from reference TRBV9 and TRBJ1-6, reads DSGVTQTPKHLITATGQRVTLRCSPRSGDLSVYWYQQSLDQGLQFLIQYYNGEERAKGNILERFSAQQFPDLHSELNLSSLELGDSALYFCASSVIRGPLHFGNGTRLTVT.

The chain joins TRBV5-1 to TRBJ2-7, with 7 bases that match TRBD1. Germline trimming cut 4 bases from V and 5 bases from J; bases unmatched to any gene: 9. This CDR3 region has 14 residues. Looked up from germline, CDR1 is SGHRS and CDR2 is YFSETQ. CDR3 protein: CASSLQGQSNEQYF. In nucleotides, the CDR3 is TGCGCCAGCAGCCTCCAGGGACAGTCCAACGAGCAGTACTTC. The full variable domain, completed using reference TRBV5-1 and TRBJ2-7, is KAGVTQTPRYLIKTRGQQVTLSCSPISGHRSVSWYQQTPGQGLQFLFEYFSETQRNKGNFPGRFSGRQFSNSRSEMNVSTLELGDSALYLCASSLQGQSNEQYFGPGTRLTVT.

The chain employs TRBV5-1 and TRBJ2-5; 8 bases align to TRBD1. V lost 6 bases, J lost 5 bases, and 9 bases stayed unmatched. The CDR3 loop spans 14 amino acids. The V gene's germline CDR1 is SGHRS and CDR2 YFSETQ. CDR3 residues: CASKRTGLGETQYF. CDR3 in DNA: TGCGCCAGCAAGCGGACAGGGTTAGGGGAGACCCAGTACTTC.